This T cell receptor (beta chain) was found in a study of OX40 agonist ivuxolimab in advanced cancers. Whole-study context: Ivuxolimab was delivered to patients intravenously every 2 weeks at doses spanning 0.01 to 10 mg/kg. Partial responses, seen in three patients, involved one hepatocellular carcinoma and two cutaneous melanomas. Broader study findings: The average count of expanded clones was higher among CD8+ T cells than among CD4+.

Germline V gene sequence: CDR1 MNHEY, CDR2 SMNVEV (reference sequence). The V gene lost 3 bases and the J gene lost 3 bases, with 12 bases spanning the gap. This CDR3 is built from 15 residues. Generated by immunoSEQ multiplex PCR, the TCRdb table keeps only in-frame clones and is missing some. This sample has about 80,000 clones, with 90% found just once. A note on this clone: The antigen remains unidentified.

This receptor was obtained from an adult with an advanced solid tumor such as melanoma, head and neck, liver or kidney cancer. Sequences were derived from CD4+ or CD8+ T cells sorted from blood, sampled in a trial of the OX40 agonist ivuxolimab. V gene TRBV27 combines with J gene TRBJ2-1; a weak D match, TRBD2 (6 bases). CDR3 in amino acids: CASSLRRGFYNEQFF. Written as DNA, the CDR3 is TGTGCCAGCAGTTTGCGGCGGGGTTTCTACAATGAGCAGTTCTTC.